This TCR beta chain was sequenced during a study of OX40 agonist ivuxolimab in advanced cancers. Study summary: Patients in dose escalation had liver, melanoma, kidney or head and neck cancers. Patients achieving partial responses numbered three: one hepatocellular carcinoma case and two cutaneous melanoma cases.

As regards this clone: Its matching antigen is unknown.

CDR1 is SGDLS, CDR2 YYNGEE, per germline. V lost 4 bases to trimming and J lost 3 bases; unmatched junction nucleotides: 6. The CDR3 length is 17 residues. Sequencing was performed with immunoSEQ multiplex PCR; in TCRdb, only in-frame clones are kept and a portion is missing. The top ten clones hold roughly half of a sample with under 20,000 clones, over 60% of them seen once. Notes on the study in general: Compared with CD4+, CD8+ T cells on average had more expanded clones.

The source was CD4+ or CD8+ T cells sorted from blood, collected in a trial of the OX40 agonist ivuxolimab. The V call is TRBV9, the J call TRBJ1-6; 11 bases line up with TRBD1. This clonotype was obtained from an adult with an advanced solid tumor such as melanoma, head and neck, liver or kidney cancer. The CDR3 is CASSPTDRGLYNSPLHF. CDR3 nucleotides: TGTGCCAGCAGCCCAACGGACAGGGGGCTCTATAATTCACCCCTCCACTTT.